These T cell receptor beta chains were read from a single sample in a study of blood T cell repertoires in COVID-19. TCRdb's table, derived via immunoSEQ multiplex PCR, lists solely in-frame clones and lacks some. Of about 250,000 clones in the sample, roughly 84% were seen once. The sequenced sample was peripheral blood. The receptors stem from a woman aged 40 to 50 who had recovered from COVID-19. Both conserved end residues are part of each CDR3. The D gene is left open where the match is weak. Clone size is given for some rows only: seen once, a few or many times, or a class if the clone is expanded.

j_gene,v_gene,len,d_gene,abundance,CDR3aa,CDR3nt
TRBJ1-2,TRBV12-3/TRBV12-4,13,.,.,CASSFGVTYGYTF,TGTGCCAGCAGTTTCGGAGTCACCTATGGCTACACCTTC
TRBJ1-1,TRBV5-1,14,.,.,CASSWSGGDTEAFF,TGCGCCAGCAGCTGGTCGGGTGGCGACACTGAAGCTTTCTTT
TRBJ2-5,TRBV5-4,13,.,few,CASIKEPGETQYF,TGTGCCAGCATCAAGGAGCCCGGAGAGACCCAGTACTTC
TRBJ1-3,TRBV18,14,.,few,CASSPPSILTTIYF,TGTGCCAGCTCACCACCGTCTATCCTAACTACCATATATTTT
TRBJ1-2,TRBV6-5,15,TRBD1,.,CASRKTGQGSYGYTF,TGTGCCAGCAGAAAAACGGGACAGGGGTCCTATGGCTACACCTTC
TRBJ2-3,TRBV28,16,TRBD2,.,CASSFGRLAGTDTQYF,TGTGCCAGCAGTTTCGGGCGACTAGCGGGCACAGATACGCAGTATTTT
TRBJ2-3,TRBV7-3,13,TRBD1,.,CASSRQGPLTQYF,TGTGCCAGCAGCCGACAGGGGCCCCTTACGCAGTATTTT
TRBJ1-3,TRBV5-1,14,TRBD1,few,CASSLGQGGNTIYF,TGCGCCAGCAGCTTGGGACAGGGGGGAAACACCATATATTTT
TRBJ2-3,TRBV6-5,13,.,.,CASTPPGADTQYF,TGTGCCAGCACCCCCCCCGGAGCAGATACGCAGTATTTT
TRBJ2-3,TRBV6-1,14,.,.,CASSETVSTDTQYF,TGTGCCAGCAGTGAAACGGTTAGCACAGATACGCAGTATTTT
TRBJ2-5,TRBV4-2,18,TRBD1,.,CASSQGLGDRGFRETQYF,TGTGCCAGCAGCCAAGGTTTAGGAGACAGGGGGTTTCGGGAGACCCAGTACTTC
TRBJ2-2,TRBV10-3,14,TRBD1,.,CAISRDRNTGELFF,TGTGCCATCAGCCGGGACAGAAACACCGGGGAGCTGTTTTTT
TRBJ1-2,TRBV13,15,TRBD1,.,CASSLRDRVGGGYTF,TGTGCCAGCAGCCTCCGGGACAGGGTAGGAGGTGGCTACACCTTC
TRBJ1-4,TRBV18,14,TRBD1,.,CASSPSGGFEKLFF,TGTGCCAGCTCACCATCAGGGGGCTTTGAAAAACTGTTTTTT
TRBJ2-3,TRBV27,12,.,.,CASSPSTDTQYF,TGTGCCAGCAGTCCTTCCACAGATACGCAGTATTTT
TRBJ1-5,TRBV28,12,.,.,CASSFQGKPQHF,TGTGCCAGCAGTTTTCAGGGAAAGCCCCAGCATTTT
TRBJ2-2,TRBV6-6,17,TRBD2,.,CASSPPGERGVTGELFF,TGTGCCAGCAGTCCACCCGGGGAGCGGGGGGTCACCGGGGAGCTGTTTTTT
TRBJ1-1,TRBV5-4,16,.,.,CASSHGGAGMNTEAFF,TGTGCCAGCAGCCACGGCGGGGCGGGAATGAACACTGAAGCTTTCTTT
TRBJ2-2,TRBV11-3,16,.,.,CASSLDSPRYSGELFF,TGTGCCAGCAGCTTGGACAGCCCTCGATATAGCGGGGAGCTGTTTTTT
TRBJ1-4,TRBV5-1,15,TRBD1,.,CASSPWGRGNEKLFF,TGCGCCAGCAGCCCCTGGGGCAGGGGGAATGAAAAACTGTTTTTT
TRBJ2-1,TRBV13,12,TRBD1,.,CASSLWGQQQFF,TGTGCCAGCAGCCTATGGGGACAGCAGCAGTTCTTC
TRBJ1-1,TRBV19,15,.,.,CASSIIGLRNTEAFF,TGTGCCAGTAGTATTATTGGACTCCGGAACACTGAAGCTTTCTTT